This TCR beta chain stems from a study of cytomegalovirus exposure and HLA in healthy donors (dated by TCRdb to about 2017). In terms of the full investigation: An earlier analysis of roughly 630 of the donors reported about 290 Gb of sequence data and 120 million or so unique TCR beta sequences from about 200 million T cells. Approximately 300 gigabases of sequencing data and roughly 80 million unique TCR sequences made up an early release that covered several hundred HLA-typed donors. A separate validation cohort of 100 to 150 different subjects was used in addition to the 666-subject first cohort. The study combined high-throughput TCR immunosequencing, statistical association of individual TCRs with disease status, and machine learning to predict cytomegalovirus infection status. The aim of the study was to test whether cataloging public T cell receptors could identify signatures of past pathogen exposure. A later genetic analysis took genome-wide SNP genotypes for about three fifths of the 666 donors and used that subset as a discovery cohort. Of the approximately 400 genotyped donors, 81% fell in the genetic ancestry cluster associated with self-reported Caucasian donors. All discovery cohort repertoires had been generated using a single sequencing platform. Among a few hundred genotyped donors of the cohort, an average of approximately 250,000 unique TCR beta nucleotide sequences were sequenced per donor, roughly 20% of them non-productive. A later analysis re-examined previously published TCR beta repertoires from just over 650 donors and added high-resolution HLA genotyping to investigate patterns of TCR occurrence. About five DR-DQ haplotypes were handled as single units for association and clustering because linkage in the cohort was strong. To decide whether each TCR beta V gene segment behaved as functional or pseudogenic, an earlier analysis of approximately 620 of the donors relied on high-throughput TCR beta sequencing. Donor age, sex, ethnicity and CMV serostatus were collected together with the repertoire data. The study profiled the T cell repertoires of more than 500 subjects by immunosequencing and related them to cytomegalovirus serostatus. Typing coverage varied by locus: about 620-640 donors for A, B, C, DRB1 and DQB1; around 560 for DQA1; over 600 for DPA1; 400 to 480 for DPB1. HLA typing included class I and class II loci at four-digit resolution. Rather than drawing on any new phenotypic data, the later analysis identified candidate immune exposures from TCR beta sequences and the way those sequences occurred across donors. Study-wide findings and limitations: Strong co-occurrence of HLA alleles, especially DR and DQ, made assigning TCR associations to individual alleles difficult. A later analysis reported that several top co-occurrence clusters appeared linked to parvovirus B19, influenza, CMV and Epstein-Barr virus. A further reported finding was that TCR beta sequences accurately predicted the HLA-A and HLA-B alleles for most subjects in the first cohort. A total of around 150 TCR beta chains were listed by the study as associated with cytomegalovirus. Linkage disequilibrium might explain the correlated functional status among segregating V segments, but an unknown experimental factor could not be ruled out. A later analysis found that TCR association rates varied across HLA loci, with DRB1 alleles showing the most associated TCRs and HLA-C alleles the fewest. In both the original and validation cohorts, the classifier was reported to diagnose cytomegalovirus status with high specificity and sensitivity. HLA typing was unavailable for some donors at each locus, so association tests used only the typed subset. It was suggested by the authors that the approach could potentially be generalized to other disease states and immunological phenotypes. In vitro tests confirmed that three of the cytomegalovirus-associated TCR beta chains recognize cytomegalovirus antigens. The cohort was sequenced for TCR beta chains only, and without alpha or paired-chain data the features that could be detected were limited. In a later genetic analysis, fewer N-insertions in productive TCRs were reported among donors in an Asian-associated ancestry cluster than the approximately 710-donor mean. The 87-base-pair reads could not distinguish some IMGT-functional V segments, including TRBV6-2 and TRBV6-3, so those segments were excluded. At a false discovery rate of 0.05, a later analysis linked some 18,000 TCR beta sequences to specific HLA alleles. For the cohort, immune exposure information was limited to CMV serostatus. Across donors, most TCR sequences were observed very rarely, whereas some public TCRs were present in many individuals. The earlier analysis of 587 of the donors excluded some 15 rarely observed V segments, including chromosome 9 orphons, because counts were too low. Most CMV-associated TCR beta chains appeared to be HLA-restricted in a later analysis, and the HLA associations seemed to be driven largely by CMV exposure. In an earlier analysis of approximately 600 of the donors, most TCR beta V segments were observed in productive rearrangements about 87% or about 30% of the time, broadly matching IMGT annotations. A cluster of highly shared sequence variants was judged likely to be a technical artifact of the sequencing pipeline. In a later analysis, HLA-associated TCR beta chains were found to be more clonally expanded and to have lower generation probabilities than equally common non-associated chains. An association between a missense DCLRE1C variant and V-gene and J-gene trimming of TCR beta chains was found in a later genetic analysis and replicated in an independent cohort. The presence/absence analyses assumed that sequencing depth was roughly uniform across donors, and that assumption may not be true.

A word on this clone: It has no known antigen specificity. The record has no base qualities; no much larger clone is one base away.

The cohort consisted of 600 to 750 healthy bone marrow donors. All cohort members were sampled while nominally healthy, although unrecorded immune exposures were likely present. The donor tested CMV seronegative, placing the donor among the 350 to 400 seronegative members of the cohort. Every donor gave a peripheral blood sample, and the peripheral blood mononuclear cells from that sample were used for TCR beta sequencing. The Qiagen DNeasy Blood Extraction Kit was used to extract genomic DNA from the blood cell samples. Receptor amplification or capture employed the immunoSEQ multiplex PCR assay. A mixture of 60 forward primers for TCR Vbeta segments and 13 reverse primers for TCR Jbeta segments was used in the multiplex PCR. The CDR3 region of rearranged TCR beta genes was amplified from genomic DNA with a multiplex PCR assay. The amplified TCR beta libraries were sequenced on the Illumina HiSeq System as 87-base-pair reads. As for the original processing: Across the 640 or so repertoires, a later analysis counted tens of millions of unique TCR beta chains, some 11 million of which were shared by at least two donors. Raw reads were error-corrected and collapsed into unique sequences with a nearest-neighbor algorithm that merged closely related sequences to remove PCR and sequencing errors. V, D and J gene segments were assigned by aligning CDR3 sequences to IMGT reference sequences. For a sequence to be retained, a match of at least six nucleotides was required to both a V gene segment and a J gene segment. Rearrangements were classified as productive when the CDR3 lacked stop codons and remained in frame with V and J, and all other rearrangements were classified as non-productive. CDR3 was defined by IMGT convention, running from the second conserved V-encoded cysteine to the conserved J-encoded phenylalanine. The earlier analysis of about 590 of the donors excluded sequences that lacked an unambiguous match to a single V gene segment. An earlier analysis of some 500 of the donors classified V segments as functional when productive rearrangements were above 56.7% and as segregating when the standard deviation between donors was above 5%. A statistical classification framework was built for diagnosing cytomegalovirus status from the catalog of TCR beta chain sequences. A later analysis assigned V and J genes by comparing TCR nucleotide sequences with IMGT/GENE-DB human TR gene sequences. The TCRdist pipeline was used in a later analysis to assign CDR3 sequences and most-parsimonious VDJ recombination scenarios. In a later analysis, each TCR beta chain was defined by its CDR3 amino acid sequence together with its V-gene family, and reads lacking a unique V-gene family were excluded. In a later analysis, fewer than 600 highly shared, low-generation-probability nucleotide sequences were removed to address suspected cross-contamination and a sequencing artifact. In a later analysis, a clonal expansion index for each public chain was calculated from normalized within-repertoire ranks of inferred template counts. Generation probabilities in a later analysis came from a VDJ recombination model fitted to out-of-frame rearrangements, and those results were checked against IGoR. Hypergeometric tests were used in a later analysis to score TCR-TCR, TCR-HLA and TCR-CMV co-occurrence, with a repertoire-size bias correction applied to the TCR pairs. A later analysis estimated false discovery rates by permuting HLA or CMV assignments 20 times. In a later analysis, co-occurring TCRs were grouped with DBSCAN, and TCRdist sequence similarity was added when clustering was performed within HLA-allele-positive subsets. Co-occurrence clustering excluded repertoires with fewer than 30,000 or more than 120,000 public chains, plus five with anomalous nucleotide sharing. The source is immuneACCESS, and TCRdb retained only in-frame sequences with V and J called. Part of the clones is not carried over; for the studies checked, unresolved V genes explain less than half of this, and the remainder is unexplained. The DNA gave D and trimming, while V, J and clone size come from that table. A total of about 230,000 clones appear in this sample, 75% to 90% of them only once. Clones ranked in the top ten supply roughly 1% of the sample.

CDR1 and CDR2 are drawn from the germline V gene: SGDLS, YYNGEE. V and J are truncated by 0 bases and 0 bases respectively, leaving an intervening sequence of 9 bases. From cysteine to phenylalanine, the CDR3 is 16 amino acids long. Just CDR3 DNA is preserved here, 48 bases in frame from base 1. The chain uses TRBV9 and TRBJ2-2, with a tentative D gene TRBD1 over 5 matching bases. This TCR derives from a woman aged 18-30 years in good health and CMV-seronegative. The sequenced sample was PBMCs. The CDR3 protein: CASSVAGHTNTGELFF. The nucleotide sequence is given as TGTGCCAGCAGCGTAGCCGGACATACGAACACCGGGGAGCTGTTTTTT.